The 2 T cell receptor beta chains presented below share a single source sample, sequenced in a study of blood T cell repertoires in COVID-19. This table comes from immunoSEQ multiplex PCR, and its TCRdb copy is limited to in-frame clones, with some not included. The sample gives roughly 150,000 clones, about 80% of which show up once; roughly 7.3% is in the top ten. Sequencing was performed on peripheral blood. These receptors were obtained from a human donor in a cohort sampled during active COVID-19.

The chain recombines TRBV6-5 with TRBJ2-7, with TRBD1 matching 9 bases. CDR3 length: 15 amino acids. Germline CDR1 MNHEY, CDR2 SVGAGI. Trimming removed 5 bases from V and 0 bases from J; junction bases left unmatched: 5. The CDR3 DNA is TGTGCCAGCAGTAGGACAGGGGAGGCCTCCTACGAGCAGTACTTC. Translating gives CASSRTGEASYEQYF.

The chain has TRBV19 and TRBJ1-4; 9 nucleotides align to TRBD1. Germline V gene lookup returns CDR1 LNHDA and CDR2 SQIVND (reference sequence). V was clipped by 4 bases and J by 5 bases; unmatched bases: 5. CDR3 length: 15 residues. In nucleotides, the CDR3 is TGTGCCAGTAGTACTACAGGGGGCCTGAATGAAAAACTGTTTTTT. As protein: CASSTTGGLNEKLFF.